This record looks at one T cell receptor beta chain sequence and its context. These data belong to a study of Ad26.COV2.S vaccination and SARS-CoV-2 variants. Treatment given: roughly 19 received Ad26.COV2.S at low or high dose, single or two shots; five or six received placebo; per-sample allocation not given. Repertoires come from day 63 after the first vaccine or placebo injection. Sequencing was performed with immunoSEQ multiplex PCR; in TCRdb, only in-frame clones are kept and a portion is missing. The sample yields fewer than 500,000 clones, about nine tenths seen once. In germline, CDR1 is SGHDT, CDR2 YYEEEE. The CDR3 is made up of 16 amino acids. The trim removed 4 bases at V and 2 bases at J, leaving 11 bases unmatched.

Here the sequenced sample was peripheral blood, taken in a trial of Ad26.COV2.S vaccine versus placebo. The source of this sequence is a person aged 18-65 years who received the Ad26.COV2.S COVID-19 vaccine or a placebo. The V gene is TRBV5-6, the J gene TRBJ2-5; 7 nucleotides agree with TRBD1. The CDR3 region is CASSRSFGTVQETQYF. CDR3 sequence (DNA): TGTGCCAGCAGCAGGTCCTTCGGGACAGTACAAGAGACCCAGTACTTC.